This T cell receptor beta chain was captured by sequencing in a study of patients and donors after allogeneic stem cell transplantation. V was cut by 4 bases and J by 3 bases, with 13 bases left in between. There are 15 residues in the CDR3. CDR1 LGHDT and CDR2 YNNKEL come from the germline V gene (reference sequence). TCRdb analysed the RT-PCR reads with MiXCR anew, one entry per CDR3 protein. This table holds 920,000 or so distinct CDR3 sequences, more than 15% found once. This clonotype was observed a few times. The sample was blood, either unsorted or a sorted T cell fraction (not recorded which). The TCR was taken from a human donor who was either an allogeneic HSCT recipient or a stem cell or donor lymphocyte infusion donor (not recorded which). It is not recorded whose cells these are; they may come from a transplant donor. The chain employs TRBV3-1 and TRBJ1-3; weak D call: TRBD1 (5 bases). In DNA, the CDR3 is TGTGCCAGCAGCCTCCTCAGGGACCTTGGAAACACCATATATTTT. Translation: CASSLLRDLGNTIYF.